These T cell receptor beta chains were read from a single sample in a study of regulatory T cells in long-lasting Graves disease. TCRdb ran MiXCR on the multiplex PCR reads and lists one entry per CDR3 protein. The sample has fewer than 550,000 distinct CDR3 sequences, about 16% seen once. These records were also assigned to another study, of T cells in Graves' hyperthyroidism and ophthalmopathy.

The specimen comprised peripheral blood mononuclear cells (PBMCs), sampled at new diagnosis, from a patient treated with antithyroid drugs. These receptors came from a woman aged 35-65 years with Graves disease. The CDR3 runs from the conserved cysteine through the conserved F or W. The order of the fields is J gene, D gene, clone size, V gene, CDR3 DNA, CDR3 protein. A D gene is named only where the DNA matches it firmly. Clone size appears in some rows only: once, few, many, or a class for an expanded clone.

j_call: TRBJ1-1; d_call: -; clone_size: -; v_call: TRBV13; cdr3_nt: TGTGCCAGCAGCTTCGGTCTTCGGGGGATCGGTGAAGCTTTCTTT; cdr3_aa: CASSFGLRGIGEAFF
j_call: TRBJ1-1; d_call: TRBD1; clone_size: -; v_call: TRBV9; cdr3_nt: TGTGCCAGCAGCCCTGGGACAGCGAACACTGAAGCTCTCTTT; cdr3_aa: CASSPGTANTEALF
j_call: TRBJ2-5; d_call: TRBD1; clone_size: once; v_call: TRBV12-3/TRBV12-4; cdr3_nt: TGTGCCAGCAGAAGGACAGGGGGCGCCTCTGGAGAGAACCAGTACTTC; cdr3_aa: CASRRTGGASGENQYF
j_call: TRBJ2-2; d_call: -; clone_size: few; v_call: TRBV19; cdr3_nt: TGTGCCAGTAGTATAGAGGGGGGCGGCACCGGGGAGCTGTTTTTT; cdr3_aa: CASSIEGGGTGELFF
j_call: TRBJ2-6; d_call: -; clone_size: many; v_call: TRBV12-5; cdr3_nt: TGTGCTAGTGGTTTGCACGTGGGTCTTAGCTCTGGGGCCAACGTCCTGACTTTC; cdr3_aa: CASGLHVGLSSGANVLTF
j_call: TRBJ1-2; d_call: -; clone_size: many; v_call: TRBV19; cdr3_nt: TGTGCCAGTAGTATCGACCCAGGGTTAGCTAACTATGGCTACACCTTC; cdr3_aa: CASSIDPGLANYGYTF
j_call: TRBJ1-5; d_call: -; clone_size: many; v_call: TRBV3-1; cdr3_nt: TGTGCCAGCAGCCAGAGTACTGGGCAGCCCCAGCATTTT; cdr3_aa: CASSQSTGQPQHF
j_call: TRBJ1-1; d_call: -; clone_size: few; v_call: TRBV9; cdr3_nt: TGTGCCAGCAGCGTAGGGGTGGACACTGAAGCTTTCTTT; cdr3_aa: CASSVGVDTEAFF
j_call: TRBJ1-1; d_call: -; clone_size: -; v_call: TRBV4-2; cdr3_nt: TGTGCCAGCAGCCAAGCCCCGACGGGAAACACTGAAGCTTTCTTT; cdr3_aa: CASSQAPTGNTEAFF
j_call: TRBJ2-3; d_call: TRBD2; clone_size: -; v_call: TRBV5-4; cdr3_nt: TGTGCCAGCAGCTCTGGGACTAGCGACTGGGGCACAGATACGCAGTATTTT; cdr3_aa: CASSSGTSDWGTDTQYF
j_call: TRBJ1-2; d_call: -; clone_size: -; v_call: TRBV6-5; cdr3_nt: TGTGCCAGCAGTTATTGGGTTAACTATGGCTACACCTTC; cdr3_aa: CASSYWVNYGYTF
j_call: TRBJ2-7; d_call: -; clone_size: few; v_call: TRBV12-3/TRBV12-4; cdr3_nt: TGTGCCAGCAGTCCCAGGAGCGGCCCCTCCTACGAGCAGTACTTC; cdr3_aa: CASSPRSGPSYEQYF
j_call: TRBJ2-7; d_call: -; clone_size: few; v_call: TRBV6-5; cdr3_nt: TGTGCCAGCAGTTACGGAGGGGCCTCGGGCGAGCAGTACTTC; cdr3_aa: CASSYGGASGEQYF
j_call: TRBJ2-7; d_call: TRBD2; clone_size: many; v_call: TRBV20-1; cdr3_nt: TGCAGTGCTAGAGAATTCCCGGGAGGGAATTCCTACGAGCAGTACTTC; cdr3_aa: CSAREFPGGNSYEQYF
j_call: TRBJ1-2; d_call: -; clone_size: few; v_call: TRBV2; cdr3_nt: TGTGCCAGCAGTGAAGTGGAGGAGAACTATGGCTACACCTTC; cdr3_aa: CASSEVEENYGYTF
j_call: TRBJ1-3; d_call: TRBD1; clone_size: few; v_call: TRBV19; cdr3_nt: TGTGCCAGTAGTCTCGGACAGGGCCTTCGAAACACCATATATTTT; cdr3_aa: CASSLGQGLRNTIYF
j_call: TRBJ1-5; d_call: TRBD1; clone_size: -; v_call: TRBV4-1; cdr3_nt: TGCGCCAGCAGCCAAGAACAGGGGGCCCATCAGCCCCAGCATTTT; cdr3_aa: CASSQEQGAHQPQHF
j_call: TRBJ1-2; d_call: TRBD1; clone_size: many; v_call: TRBV3-1; cdr3_nt: TGTGCCAGCAGCCAAGAAGGGACAGGGAACAGCTACACCTTC; cdr3_aa: CASSQEGTGNSYTF
j_call: TRBJ1-2; d_call: -; clone_size: few; v_call: TRBV20-1; cdr3_nt: TGCAGTGCTTCGAAGGGGGGTGAGAATGGCTACACCTTC; cdr3_aa: CSASKGGENGYTF
j_call: TRBJ2-3; d_call: TRBD1; clone_size: many; v_call: TRBV15; cdr3_nt: TGTGCCACCACAGGGGGTCAAGTATCGGATACGCAGTATTTT; cdr3_aa: CATTGGQVSDTQYF
j_call: TRBJ2-2; d_call: TRBD1; clone_size: few; v_call: TRBV6-4; cdr3_nt: TGTGCCAGCAGTGGGACAGGGGACACCGGGGAGCTGTTTTTT; cdr3_aa: CASSGTGDTGELFF
j_call: TRBJ2-7; d_call: -; clone_size: -; v_call: TRBV7-3; cdr3_nt: TGTGCCAGCAGCTTAGCCCCCCCAGGAACGGGGGCGGACGAGCAGTACTTC; cdr3_aa: CASSLAPPGTGADEQYF
j_call: TRBJ2-7; d_call: TRBD2; clone_size: -; v_call: TRBV5-1; cdr3_nt: TGCGCCAGCAGCCGTCACGGGAACAGCGGGGGGAGTGATGAGCAGTACTTC; cdr3_aa: CASSRHGNSGGSDEQYF
j_call: TRBJ2-3; d_call: -; clone_size: many; v_call: TRBV6-9; cdr3_nt: TGTGCCAGCAGTTACCGAACCGACCATACAGATACGCAGTATTTT; cdr3_aa: CASSYRTDHTDTQYF
j_call: TRBJ1-6; d_call: -; clone_size: -; v_call: TRBV4-1; cdr3_nt: TGCGCCAGCAGCCAAGACGCAGGGCTGGGGAATTCACCCCTCCACTTT; cdr3_aa: CASSQDAGLGNSPLHF
j_call: TRBJ2-7; d_call: -; clone_size: many; v_call: TRBV5-1; cdr3_nt: TGTGCCAGCAGCTTGGGGGGGGCTGTATCCTACGAGCAGTACTTC; cdr3_aa: CASSLGGAVSYEQYF
j_call: TRBJ1-4; d_call: -; clone_size: -; v_call: TRBV19; cdr3_nt: TGTGCCAGTAGTGGGGCAGGTCGTGAAAAACTGTTTTTT; cdr3_aa: CASSGAGREKLFF
j_call: TRBJ1-1; d_call: -; clone_size: many; v_call: TRBV6-1; cdr3_nt: TGTGCCAGCAGTGAAGCCAGGGGAGGCACTGAAGCTTTCTTT; cdr3_aa: CASSEARGGTEAFF
j_call: TRBJ2-7; d_call: -; clone_size: -; v_call: TRBV25-1; cdr3_nt: TGCGCCAGCAGTGAGTACCACGCCTATAAGACGGGAAGCTCCTACGAGCAGTACTTC; cdr3_aa: CASSEYHAYKTGSSYEQYF
j_call: TRBJ2-1; d_call: -; clone_size: many; v_call: TRBV28; cdr3_nt: TGTGCCACAGACGGGGTTGGCAATGAGCAGTTCTTC; cdr3_aa: CATDGVGNEQFF
j_call: TRBJ2-2; d_call: -; clone_size: -; v_call: TRBV6-2/TRBV6-3; cdr3_nt: TGTGCCAGCAGTCAGAACACCGGGGAGCTGCTTTTT; cdr3_aa: CASSQNTGELLF
j_call: TRBJ1-4; d_call: -; clone_size: few; v_call: TRBV15; cdr3_nt: TGTGCCACCAGCAGAGTAAGGGGACCTAATGAAAAACTGTTTTTT; cdr3_aa: CATSRVRGPNEKLFF
j_call: TRBJ1-5; d_call: -; clone_size: -; v_call: TRBV29-1; cdr3_nt: TGCAGCGCTCAAGGAAGTAGCAATCAGCCCCAGCATTTT; cdr3_aa: CSAQGSSNQPQHF
j_call: TRBJ2-5; d_call: TRBD2; clone_size: many; v_call: TRBV11-2; cdr3_nt: TGTGCCAGCAGCTTAGGTCTTAGCGGGGGACCACAAGAGACCCAGTACTTC; cdr3_aa: CASSLGLSGGPQETQYF
j_call: TRBJ2-7; d_call: -; clone_size: many; v_call: TRBV13; cdr3_nt: TGTGCCAGCAGCGGAACCCCCGGGCCAGGCCATTACGAGCAGTACTTC; cdr3_aa: CASSGTPGPGHYEQYF
j_call: TRBJ1-1; d_call: -; clone_size: many; v_call: TRBV5-1; cdr3_nt: TGCGCCAGCAGAAAGTCGACAGCGGGGTTCACTGAAGCTTTCTTT; cdr3_aa: CASRKSTAGFTEAFF
j_call: TRBJ1-2; d_call: TRBD1; clone_size: many; v_call: TRBV7-9; cdr3_nt: TGTGCCAGCAGCTCCGCCGATGACAGGGTGAAGACGTATGGCTACACCTTC; cdr3_aa: CASSSADDRVKTYGYTF
j_call: TRBJ1-2; d_call: TRBD1; clone_size: -; v_call: TRBV5-4; cdr3_nt: TGTGCCAGCAGATCACAGGGGGCTTTCTATGGCTACACCTTC; cdr3_aa: CASRSQGAFYGYTF
j_call: TRBJ1-3; d_call: -; clone_size: -; v_call: TRBV6-1; cdr3_nt: TGTGCCAGCAATGGACCGACGTTCTCTGGAAACACCATATATTTT; cdr3_aa: CASNGPTFSGNTIYF
j_call: TRBJ1-1; d_call: TRBD1; clone_size: many; v_call: TRBV12-3/TRBV12-4; cdr3_nt: TGTGCCAGCAGTATTCCGGGACAGGGGGGAACTGAAGCTTTCTTT; cdr3_aa: CASSIPGQGGTEAFF
j_call: TRBJ1-1; d_call: -; clone_size: many; v_call: TRBV18; cdr3_nt: TGTGCCAGCTCACAATCCAGGGATACTGAAGCTTTCTTT; cdr3_aa: CASSQSRDTEAFF
j_call: TRBJ2-1; d_call: -; clone_size: few; v_call: TRBV28; cdr3_nt: TGTGCCAGCAGCCAGTATCAGGGGATCTACAATGAGCAGTTCTTC; cdr3_aa: CASSQYQGIYNEQFF
j_call: TRBJ2-2; d_call: -; clone_size: few; v_call: TRBV11-2; cdr3_nt: TGTGCCAGCAGCTCGGAAGCCGGGGAGCTGTTTTTT; cdr3_aa: CASSSEAGELFF
j_call: TRBJ2-7; d_call: -; clone_size: many; v_call: TRBV7-8; cdr3_nt: TGTGCCAGCAGCTTTTGGCGAGAAAGGATCTACGAGCAGTACTTC; cdr3_aa: CASSFWRERIYEQYF
j_call: TRBJ2-1; d_call: TRBD2; clone_size: -; v_call: TRBV7-3; cdr3_nt: TGTGCCAGCAGCTTAACGACTAGCGGGGGCACTGCGGAGCAGTTCTTC; cdr3_aa: CASSLTTSGGTAEQFF
j_call: TRBJ1-4; d_call: TRBD1; clone_size: -; v_call: TRBV7-9; cdr3_nt: TGTGCCAGCAGCCGCGGACAGGGAGGTGGTAATGAAAAACTGTTTTTT; cdr3_aa: CASSRGQGGGNEKLFF
j_call: TRBJ1-2; d_call: -; clone_size: few; v_call: TRBV4-1; cdr3_nt: TGCGCCAGCAGCCGCGAACCTACAGGGATCTATGGCTACACCTTC; cdr3_aa: CASSREPTGIYGYTF
j_call: TRBJ2-2; d_call: -; clone_size: many; v_call: TRBV2; cdr3_nt: TGTGCCAGCAGCCCCCGGACCCCGAACACCGGGGAGCTGTTTTTT; cdr3_aa: CASSPRTPNTGELFF
j_call: TRBJ1-3; d_call: -; clone_size: few; v_call: TRBV7-2; cdr3_nt: TGTGCCAGCAGCCAGGACATTGCGGGAAACACCATATATTTT; cdr3_aa: CASSQDIAGNTIYF
j_call: TRBJ2-7; d_call: -; clone_size: few; v_call: TRBV7-9; cdr3_nt: TGTGCCCCTTGGCCCTACGAGCAGTACTTC; cdr3_aa: CAPWPYEQYF
j_call: TRBJ2-7; d_call: -; clone_size: -; v_call: TRBV9; cdr3_nt: TGTGCCGGCAGCGTTTTGAAGACGGCCCGATTCTCCTACGAGCAGTACTTC; cdr3_aa: CAGSVLKTARFSYEQYF
j_call: TRBJ2-1; d_call: TRBD2; clone_size: -; v_call: TRBV18; cdr3_nt: TGTGCCAGCTCCCCGAGACTAGCGGGGGGGCTTCGGGAGCAGCTCTTC; cdr3_aa: CASSPRLAGGLREQLF
j_call: TRBJ2-7; d_call: TRBD2; clone_size: few; v_call: TRBV13; cdr3_nt: TGTGCCAGCAGCTTAGTGGGAGCGGGGGCCTACGAGCAGTACTTC; cdr3_aa: CASSLVGAGAYEQYF
j_call: TRBJ2-5; d_call: -; clone_size: few; v_call: TRBV11-3; cdr3_nt: TGTGCCAGCAGCTCGACGCGCGGTCAAGAGACCCAGTACTTC; cdr3_aa: CASSSTRGQETQYF
j_call: TRBJ2-1; d_call: -; clone_size: -; v_call: TRBV9; cdr3_nt: TGTGCCAGCAGCCGCGGTGAGGGGACCGGGGTAAATGAGCAGTTCTTC; cdr3_aa: CASSRGEGTGVNEQFF
j_call: TRBJ1-5; d_call: -; clone_size: many; v_call: TRBV28; cdr3_nt: TGTGCCAGCCAAGGGAGTCAGCCCCAGCATTTT; cdr3_aa: CASQGSQPQHF
j_call: TRBJ2-1; d_call: TRBD2; clone_size: many; v_call: TRBV2; cdr3_nt: TGTGCCAGCAGAGCTATAGCGGGGGGCTATGAGCAGTTCTTC; cdr3_aa: CASRAIAGGYEQFF
j_call: TRBJ2-7; d_call: TRBD2; clone_size: -; v_call: TRBV7-3; cdr3_nt: TGTGCCAGCTCCAAGGCCTGGGGGGGAGAGCAGTACTTC; cdr3_aa: CASSKAWGGEQYF
j_call: TRBJ1-6; d_call: -; clone_size: -; v_call: TRBV2; cdr3_nt: TGTGCCACCAGGCCGCTACCTACTCCTAATTCACCCCTCCACTTT; cdr3_aa: CATRPLPTPNSPLHF
j_call: TRBJ1-1; d_call: TRBD1; clone_size: many; v_call: TRBV18; cdr3_nt: TGTGCCAGCTCACCCAGACAGGGTTCTGAAGCTTTCTTT; cdr3_aa: CASSPRQGSEAFF